This T cell receptor beta chain was retrieved from a study of OX40 agonist ivuxolimab in advanced cancers. On the study more broadly: The study treated patients with ivuxolimab, an agonistic anti-OX40 (CD134) antibody. A partial response was reached by three patients: one with hepatocellular carcinoma and two with cutaneous melanoma. While on treatment, patients had intravenous ivuxolimab at 0.01 to 10 mg/kg every 2 weeks.

Profiled with immunoSEQ multiplex PCR; TCRdb holds only in-frame clones, not every one. The table lists approximately 66,000 clones, roughly 88% of them singletons. The germline CDR1 and CDR2 sequences are SGDLS and YYNGEE. V gave up 4 bases and J gave up 5 bases; unmatched junction bases: 9. The CDR3 loop spans 14 amino acids. This chain joins TRBV9 and TRBJ2-7; 7 bases align to TRBD1. Sequenced material: CD4+ or CD8+ T cells sorted from blood, taken in a trial of the OX40 agonist ivuxolimab. This TCR was sampled from an adult with an advanced solid tumor such as melanoma, head and neck, liver or kidney cancer. CDR3 nucleotide sequence: TGTGCCAGCAGCACAACAGGGGTCGGGGACGAGCAGTACTTC. The encoded protein is CASSTTGVGDEQYF. Filled out from reference TRBV9 and TRBJ2-7, the complete variable domain reads DSGVTQTPKHLITATGQRVTLRCSPRSGDLSVYWYQQSLDQGLQFLIQYYNGEERAKGNILERFSAQQFPDLHSELNLSSLELGDSALYFCASSTTGVGDEQYFGPGTRLTVT.